This TCR beta chain was obtained from a study of T cells in Graves' hyperthyroidism and ophthalmopathy. Concerning this clonotype itself: The conserved phenylalanine or tryptophan normally closing the CDR3 is absent here, so this likely arose from a read error.

Germline CDR1 reads SGDLS; CDR2 reads YYNGEE. This CDR3 is built from 15 residues. Trimming removed 5 bases from V and 1 base from J, with 15 bases in between. Uncontrolled infection, other autoimmune disease, pregnancy or lactation excluded patients. The TCR beta CDR3 regions underwent amplification using RNA transcripts as the source. HTBI primers were used for first-round RT-PCR of the TCR CDR3. TCRdb reprocessed the multiplex PCR reads with MiXCR, giving one entry per CDR3 protein. The profile shows approximately 300,000 distinct CDR3 sequences, 16% of them singletons. What was sequenced was blood. This rearrangement joins TRBV9 to TRBJ2-5, with D possibly being TRBD2 (6 bases). The sequence derives from a young man with Graves' hyperthyroidism. The CDR3: CASSGGTLTQETQYL. The CDR3 DNA is TGTGCCAGCAGTGGAGGGACCCTCACCCAAGAGACCCAGTACCTC.